Following are 16 T cell receptor beta chains from one sample sequenced in a study of blood T cell repertoires in COVID-19. Using immunoSEQ multiplex PCR, the repertoire was profiled, and TCRdb retains in-frame clones only, with some absent. The sample has about 260,000 clones, around 87% seen once. Sequencing was performed on peripheral blood. The receptors here all came from a man between 18 and 35 years old with active or convalescent COVID-19.

The chain carries TRBV5-1 and TRBJ1-5, with D maybe TRBD1 (6 bases). This CDR3 comprises 16 residues. CDR1 and CDR2 from the germline V gene are SGHRS and YFSETQ. Trimming removed 4 bases at V and 4 bases at J, with 18 bases between. CDR3 bases: TGCGCCAGCAGCCCAGATCCGGGACAAACTAATCAGCCCCAGCATTTT. It yields the protein CASSPDPGQTNQPQHF. Together with reference TRBV5-1 and TRBJ1-5, the CDR3 gives the full variable domain: KAGVTQTPRYLIKTRGQQVTLSCSPISGHRSVSWYQQTPGQGLQFLFEYFSETQRNKGNFPGRFSGRQFSNSRSEMNVSTLELGDSALYLCASSPDPGQTNQPQHFGDGTRLSIL.

The V gene is TRBV10-3, the J gene TRBJ2-2, with TRBD1 as a possible D gene (5 bases). V lost 0 bases and J lost 4, with 12 bases in between. This CDR3 contains 16 residues. Germline lookup yields CDR1 ENHRY and CDR2 SYGVKD. CDR3 coding DNA: TGTGCCATCAGTGAGTCGAGTCAGGGTTTCACCGGGGAGCTGTTTTTT. This sequence encodes CAISESSQGFTGELFF.

This chain joins TRBV7-3 and TRBJ2-2, with TRBD1 as a possible D gene (5 bases). The germline V gene has CDR1 SGHTA and CDR2 FQGTGA. CDR3 length equals 14 residues. V was cut by 6 bases and J by 1 base, with 9 bases left in between. The CDR3 region is CASRPTGNTGELFF. CDR3 in DNA: TGTGCCAGCAGGCCCACAGGGAACACCGGGGAGCTGTTTTTT.

The rearrangement uses TRBV5-5 and TRBJ1-1; D unclear. V lost 4 bases, J lost 2 bases, and 12 bases lay in between. CDR1 is SGHKS and CDR2 is YYEKEE in the germline V gene (reference sequence). The CDR3 has 14 amino acids. The CDR3 is CASSLYGGNTEAFF. DNA of the CDR3: TGTGCCAGCAGCCTCTATGGCGGAAACACTGAAGCTTTCTTT. Filled out from reference TRBV5-5 and TRBJ1-1, the complete variable domain reads DAGVTQSPTHLIKTRGQQVTLRCSPISGHKSVSWYQQVLGQGPQFIFQYYEKEERGRGNFPDRFSARQFPNYSSELNVNALLLGDSALYLCASSLYGGNTEAFFGQGTRLTVV.

The chain uses TRBV19 and TRBJ2-1; D gene ambiguous. Germline V gene lookup returns CDR1 LNHDA and CDR2 SQIVND (reference sequence). Deletions cut 7 bases from V and 0 bases from J, with 10 bases between. CDR3 size: 14 residues. The DNA for the CDR3 is TGTGCCAGTAAGAAACTGAGCTCCTACAATGAGCAGTTCTTC. Encoded protein: CASKKLSSYNEQFF.

V is TRBV15 and J is TRBJ1-5, with 12 bases lining up with TRBD1. The V and J ends lost 1 base and 4 bases, in that order; junction bases with no gene match: 5. Germline-derived CDR1 and CDR2 are LNHNV and YYDKDF (reference sequence). The length of the CDR3 is 17 residues. In nucleotides, the CDR3 is TGTGCCACCAGCAGAGGGGGGGACAGGGGGCTGAATCAGCCCCAGCATTTT. Protein: CATSRGGDRGLNQPQHF.

The V and J genes are TRBV10-2 and TRBJ2-1; 9 nucleotides agree with TRBD1. CDR3 length: 16 residues. V was pared by 2 bases and J by 4 bases, with 6 bases of the junction left unmatched. Looked up from germline, CDR1 is WSHSY and CDR2 is SAAADI. The CDR3 region has the DNA TGCGCCAGCAGTGAGAGGATGGGACAGGGTTACAATGAGCAGTTCTTC. Protein: CASSERMGQGYNEQFF.

V is TRBV30 and J is TRBJ2-3, with a tentative D call TRBD2 (6 bases). The CDR3 sequence is 16 residues long. Germline V lookup: CDR1 GTSNPN, CDR2 SVGIG (reference sequence). V was cut by 1 base and J by 6 bases, with 20 bases left in between. This CDR3 reads CAWSAPGWGAGDTQYF. The CDR3 region has the DNA TGTGCCTGGAGTGCCCCTGGATGGGGAGCGGGCGATACGCAGTATTTT.

This clone was counted once. The chain couples TRBV28 to TRBJ1-3; no clear D gene. Germline assignment: CDR1 MDHEN and CDR2 SYDVKM. Trimming shortened V by 4 bases and J by 3 bases, and 10 bases separated the two germline ends. The CDR3 is made up of 14 amino acids. DNA for the CDR3: TGTGCCAGCAGTTCCGGTGGTTTTGGAAACACCATATATTTT. Amino acid sequence: CASSSGGFGNTIYF.

V and J are TRBV5-1 and TRBJ2-1, with TRBD2 matching over 7 bases. The junction had 6 bases not matched to a gene; V was cut back by 2 bases and J by 4 bases. Per the germline V gene, CDR1 is SGHRS and CDR2 is YFSETQ. CDR3 length: 15 residues. This CDR3 is CASSFTGGGYNEQFF. CDR3 DNA sequence: TGCGCCAGCAGCTTTACGGGAGGAGGTTACAATGAGCAGTTCTTC.

The chain carries TRBV12-3 or TRBV12-4 and TRBJ2-3; 8 bases agree with TRBD2. This CDR3 is 13 amino acids long. V was clipped by 4 bases and J by 8 bases; unmatched bases: 5. The CDR3 DNA follows: TGTGCCAGCAGTTGGCACCTAGCGGGTACGCAGTATTTT. Encoded protein: CASSWHLAGTQYF.

The V and J genes are TRBV28 and TRBJ1-5; D may be TRBD1 (5 bases). The V end was cut by 7 bases, the J end by 11 bases, with 12 bases between. Germline lookup yields CDR1 MDHEN and CDR2 SYDVKM. The CDR3 extends over 11 amino acids. This chain's CDR3 is CASTRGQTQHF. The CDR3 DNA follows: TGTGCCAGCACCCGAGGACAAACCCAGCATTTT.

The rearrangement links TRBV27 to TRBJ2-7, with D unclear. Looked up from germline, CDR1 is MNHEY and CDR2 is SMNVEV (reference sequence). CDR3 length equals 13 residues. V lost 5 bases and J lost 4, with 12 bases in between. The CDR3 reads CASSTPGSYEQYF. The DNA for the CDR3 is TGTGCCAGCAGTACCCCCGGGTCTTACGAGCAGTACTTC.

The chain has TRBV7-3 and TRBJ2-1, with TRBD1 matching 10 bases. Trimming removed 4 bases from V and 0 bases from J; junction bases left unmatched: 3. The CDR3 consists of 16 residues. Germline V lookup: CDR1 SGHTA, CDR2 FQGTGA. CDR3 protein: CASSSTGGASYNEQFF. CDR3 coding DNA: TGTGCCAGCAGCTCGACAGGGGGCGCCTCCTACAATGAGCAGTTCTTC.

The chain joins TRBV10-2 to TRBJ1-1; D gene uncertain. This CDR3 is 13 amino acids long. Germline CDR1 reads WSHSY; CDR2 reads SAAADI. V was trimmed by 3 bases and J by 1 base, leaving 6 bases between them. DNA for the CDR3: TGCGCCAGCAGTGATTTCGGGAACACTGAAGCTTTCTTT. This sequence encodes CASSDFGNTEAFF.

As to this clone: The junction shows a germline mismatch at one end, possibly a read error. The V and J genes are TRBV5-1 and TRBJ1-4; D unclear. The CDR3 runs to 15 residues. Looked up from germline, CDR1 is SGHRS and CDR2 is YFSETQ. CDR3 region: CASSLAADTSEKLFF. For the CDR3, the DNA is TGCGCCAGCAGCCTGGCGGCCGATACTAGTGAAAAACTGTTTTTT.